This TCR beta chain derives from a study of CD8 T cells in ankylosing spondylitis. A remark on this clonotype: It may be a read error: a sequence one base away is much more abundant.

The CDR3 covers 14 residues. V was cut by 8 bases and J by 7 bases, with 15 bases left in between. Germline V gene data show CDR1 as LNHDA and CDR2 as SQIVND (reference sequence). MiXCR, applied by TCRdb to the 5' RACE reads, yields one record per CDR3 protein. This table has 240,000 or so distinct CDR3 sequences, around 9.2% appearing once. Sequenced input: blood, either unsorted or a sorted T cell fraction (not recorded which). The clonotype was recovered from a male donor with ankylosing spondylitis or in good health (not recorded which). V is TRBV19 and J is TRBJ1-6; a weak D match, TRBD1 (5 bases). CDR3 sequence reads: CASAGGAENSPLHF. Written as DNA, the CDR3 is TGTGCCAGTGCTGGAGGGGCCGAAAATTCACCCCTCCACTTT.